The 18 T cell receptor beta chains in this list originate from one sample, sequenced in a study of shared clonotypes between healthy human individuals. Only CD45RO-negative cells positively selected for CCR7 counted as naive CD8 cells, so terminally differentiated effector memory CD45RA+ cells were excluded. Generated by immunoSEQ multiplex PCR, the TCRdb table keeps only in-frame clones and is missing some. The top ten hold approximately 1.2% of the sample, which has millions of clones, less than 95% seen once. Sample: naive CD8+ T cells sorted from blood. These receptors were obtained from a man between 18 and 29 years old in good health.

The V call is TRBV19, the J call TRBJ2-5; 7 bases are a match to TRBD1. Germline CDR1 reads LNHDA; CDR2 reads SQIVND (reference sequence). J was trimmed by 5 bases and V by 5 bases; bases with no gene match: 8. This CDR3 region has 14 residues. The CDR3 spells CASSADREGETQYF. The CDR3 bases are TGTGCCAGTAGTGCAGACAGGGAAGGGGAGACCCAGTACTTC.

The rearrangement uses TRBV5-6 and TRBJ2-1, with TRBD1 as a possible D gene (7 bases). Trimming shortened V by 0 bases and J by 5 bases, and 15 bases separated the two germline ends. The CDR3 covers 16 residues. CDR1 SGHDT and CDR2 YYEEEE come from the germline V gene. The CDR3 spells CASSLAQGGSNNEQFF. The CDR3 DNA reads TGTGCCAGCAGCTTGGCCCAGGGGGGTTCTAACAATGAGCAGTTCTTC.

The chain links TRBV5-1 to TRBJ2-4, with D perhaps matching TRBD2 (6 bases). The germline CDR1 and CDR2 sequences are SGHRS and YFSETQ. Trimming removed 0 bases from V and 6 bases from J, with 16 bases in between. The CDR3 is made up of 16 amino acids. Here the CDR3 DNA reads TGCGCCAGCAGCTTGGAGGAGTCGGGGCGGGGAAACATTCAGTACTTC. Protein: CASSLEESGRGNIQYF.

The chain is built from TRBV2 and TRBJ2-3, with 7 positions matching TRBD2. The junction had 15 bases not matched to a gene; V was cut back by 10 bases and J by 5 bases. Germline V CDR1 and CDR2: SNHLY, FYNNEI. The CDR3 extends over 15 amino acids. This CDR3 reads CAKTKRGSGGDTQYF. CDR3 in DNA: TGTGCCAAAACCAAGCGGGGCTCCGGGGGAGATACGCAGTATTTT.

This rearrangement joins TRBV30 to TRBJ1-4, with D possibly matching TRBD1 (5 bases). V lost 6 bases and J lost 5, with 10 bases in between. CDR3 size: 12 residues. The germline V gene has CDR1 GTSNPN and CDR2 SVGIG (reference sequence). The CDR3 protein is CACGTENEKLFF. The CDR3 DNA is TGTGCCTGCGGGACGGAGAATGAAAAACTGTTTTTT.

J is TRBJ2-5 and V is TRBV7-8; D is perhaps TRBD1 or TRBD2 (5 bases each). V lost 2 bases to trimming and J lost 2 bases, with 27 bases between them. The CDR3 is 20 amino acids. Germline V gives CDR1 SGHVS, CDR2 FQNEAQ. The CDR3 reads CASSLNQGHWDPAIQETQYF. The CDR3 nucleotides read TGTGCCAGCAGCTTAAATCAGGGCCACTGGGACCCTGCGATACAAGAGACCCAGTACTTC.

The chain links TRBV19 to TRBJ2-7, with 7 bases aligning to TRBD2. The germline V gene encodes CDR1 LNHDA and CDR2 SQIVND (reference sequence). Germline trimming cut 5 bases from V and 2 bases from J; bases unmatched to any gene: 6. CDR3 length: 14 residues. CDR3 coding DNA: TGTGCCAGTAGTCCCCGGGACTATACCTACGAGCAGTACTTC. Translating it yields CASSPRDYTYEQYF.

This sequence joins TRBV21-1 and TRBJ2-5; the table's TRBD1 call for D was not verified on the DNA. TRBV21-1 is an annotated pseudogene. CDR3 size: 13 residues. CDR3 in amino acids: CATEDRVQETQYF. As DNA, the CDR3 is TGTGCCACCGAAGACAGGGTCCAAGAGACCCAGTACTTC.

The chain links TRBV7-9 to TRBJ2-3; no firm D call. Between the trimmed V and J ends, which lost 3 bases and 1 base, there was a span of 5 bases. The CDR3 is 13 amino acids. Germline lookup yields CDR1 SEHNR and CDR2 FQNEAQ (reference sequence). CDR3 loop: CASSFGGTDTQYF. The CDR3, as DNA: TGTGCCAGCAGCTTTGGAGGCACAGATACGCAGTATTTT. Using reference TRBV7-9 and TRBJ2-3 for the parts outside the CDR3, the full variable domain is DTGVSQNPRHKITKRGQNVTFRCDPISEHNRLYWYRQTLGQGPEFLTYFQNEAQLEKSRLLSDRFSAERPKGSFSTLEIQRTEQGDSAMYLCASSFGGTDTQYFGPGTRLTVL.

Points on this clone: Different DNA sequences within this sample yield the same CDR3. The chain couples TRBV5-6 to TRBJ1-1; the match to TRBD1 covers 8 bases. The CDR3 totals 14 residues. J lost 1 base, V lost 3 bases, and 2 bases had no gene match. Germline V gene sequence: CDR1 SGHDT, CDR2 YYEEEE. CDR3 residues: CASSSGQGNTEAFF. The CDR3 DNA reads as TGTGCCAGCAGCTCCGGACAGGGGAACACTGAAGCTTTCTTT.

The V call is TRBV7-6, the J call TRBJ2-6; D gene ambiguous. V lost 3 bases and J 0 bases, leaving 6 bases between the germline ends. Germline assignment: CDR1 SGHVS and CDR2 FNYEAQ. The CDR3 contains 15 residues. CDR3: CASSFTDSGANVLTF. Here the CDR3 DNA reads TGTGCCAGCAGCTTTACAGACTCTGGGGCCAACGTCCTGACTTTC.

This sequence joins TRBV14 and TRBJ2-5, with 8 bases that match TRBD1. J lost 4 bases, V lost 1 base, and 11 bases had no gene match. The CDR3 runs to 17 residues. CDR1 and CDR2 from the germline V gene are SGHDN and FVKESK. The CDR3 DNA reads as TGTGCCAGCAGCCAAGCACCTCTCAGGGGGCTCGTAGAGACCCAGTACTTC. Translating it yields CASSQAPLRGLVETQYF.

This rearrangement joins TRBV27 to TRBJ1-2; tentative D call: TRBD1 (6 bases). Per the germline V gene, CDR1 is MNHEY and CDR2 is SMNVEV (reference sequence). The germline V and J ends were trimmed by 3 bases and 4 bases, with 12 bases remaining between them. The length of the CDR3 is 14 residues. CDR3: CASSFVGAAYGYTF. The CDR3, as DNA: TGTGCCAGCAGTTTCGTGGGGGCGGCCTATGGCTACACCTTC.

V is TRBV4-3 and J is TRBJ2-7; 8 bases agree with TRBD1. V gave up 3 bases and J gave up 4 bases; unmatched junction bases: 8. Germline V gives CDR1 LGHNA, CDR2 YSLEER. This CDR3 has 15 residues. This CDR3 reads CASSHYRGAAYEQYF. DNA of the CDR3: TGCGCCAGCAGCCATTACAGGGGGGCTGCGTACGAGCAGTACTTC.

The chain couples TRBV13 to TRBJ1-2; D might be TRBD1 (6 bases). V was cut by 1 base and J by 0 bases, with 9 bases left in between. This CDR3 has 15 residues. Germline V gene sequence: CDR1 PRHDT, CDR2 FYEKMQ (reference sequence). This CDR3 is CASSLEGEANYGYTF. The CDR3 region has the DNA TGTGCCAGCAGCTTAGAGGGGGAGGCTAACTATGGCTACACCTTC.

The CDR3 is CASSLPGIDLYF. CDR3 nucleotides: TGTGCCAGCAGCTTGCCCGGGATAGATCTGTACTTC. The chain uses TRBV5-8 and TRBJ2-5, with a tentative D call TRBD2 (5 bases). CDR1 SGHTS and CDR2 YDEGEE come from the germline V gene. The V end was cut by 1 base, the J end by 13 bases, with 14 bases between. The CDR3 totals 12 residues.

The chain recombines TRBV7-6 with TRBJ2-5, with 10 bases that match TRBD2. CDR3 length equals 19 residues. Unmatched junction bases numbered 14, after V lost 1 base and J lost 3 bases. Germline assignment: CDR1 SGHVS and CDR2 FNYEAQ. The CDR3 DNA sequence: TGTGCCAGCAGCTTAGTGGGGGGGAAAGGACTAGCGGAAGAAGAGACCCAGTACTTC. This gives the protein CASSLVGGKGLAEEETQYF. Looking up the rest from reference TRBV7-6 and TRBJ2-5 gives the full variable domain: GAGVSQSPRYKVTKRGQDVALRCDPISGHVSLYWYRQALGQGPEFLTYFNYEAQQDKSGLPNDRFSAERPEGSISTLTIQRTEQRDSAMYRCASSLVGGKGLAEEETQYFGPGTRLLVL.

This chain joins TRBV2 and TRBJ2-7, with D possibly TRBD1 on 6 matching bases. CDR1 SNHLY and CDR2 FYNNEI come from the germline V gene. Trimming shortened V by 4 bases and J by 3 bases, and 13 bases separated the two germline ends. This CDR3 has 14 residues. In DNA form, the CDR3 reads TGTGCCAGCAGTGTCGACAGGATAGACTACGAGCAGTACTTC. Protein product: CASSVDRIDYEQYF. Drawing the rest from reference TRBV2 and TRBJ2-7, the complete variable domain is EPEVTQTPSHQVTQMGQEVILRCVPISNHLYFYWYRQILGQKVEFLVSFYNNEISEKSEIFDDQFSVERPDGSNFTLKIRSTKLEDSAMYFCASSVDRIDYEQYFGPGTRLTVT.